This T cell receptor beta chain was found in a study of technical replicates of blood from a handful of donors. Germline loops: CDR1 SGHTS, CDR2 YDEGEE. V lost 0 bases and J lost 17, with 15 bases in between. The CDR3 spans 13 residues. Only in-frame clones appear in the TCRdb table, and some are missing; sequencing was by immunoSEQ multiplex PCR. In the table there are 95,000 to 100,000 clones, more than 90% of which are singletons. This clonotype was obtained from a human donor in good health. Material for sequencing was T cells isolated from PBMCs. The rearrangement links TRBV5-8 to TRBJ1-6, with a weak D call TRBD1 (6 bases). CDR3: CASSLAQGWDFHF. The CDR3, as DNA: TGTGCCAGCAGCTTGGCACAGGGATGGGATTTCCACTTT.